The 26 T cell receptor beta chains reported below all come from one sample, sequenced in a study of CXCR3-negative and CXCR3-positive naive CD8 T cells. The antigens of these receptors remain unknown. General study results and limits: When CXCR3-positive naive cells were set against CXCR3-negative naive cells, the former had more hydrophobic TRB CDR3s.

Libraries were UMI-labeled 5' RACE TRB cDNA. For each CDR3 protein, TCRdb gives one entry from its re-call of the 5' RACE reads, without DNA. The repertoire shows 90,000 to 100,000 distinct CDR3 sequences; the top ten hold around 0.99%. The material sequenced was naive CXCR3+ CD8+ T cells from blood. As for subset: CD45RO-CCR7+CD27+CD95- naive CD8+ T cells expressing CXCR3 (TNR3+). These receptors originate from a human donor in good health. Some clones in this sample may be carry-over from other donors' samples.

The J gene is TRBJ2-3, the V gene TRBV29-1; the TCRdb call, TRBD2, lacks DNA for checking. This CDR3 is 15 amino acids long. In germline, CDR1 is SQVTM, CDR2 ANQGSEA. The CDR3 loop is CSVEDPREVTDTQYF.

The CDR3 here is CASSQNQYEQYF. This chain connects TRBV23-1 to TRBJ2-7. TRBV23-1 is noted as an ORF with a role that remains uncertain. The length of the CDR3 is 12 residues.

V gene TRBV5-5 combines with J gene TRBJ2-7; TCRdb returns TRBD1, unconfirmable since there is no DNA. CDR1 and CDR2 from the germline V gene are SGHKS and YYEKEE (reference sequence). The CDR3 covers 15 residues. The CDR3 loop reads CASSPRGGSAYEQYF.

The genes are TRBV5-4 and TRBJ2-1. Germline V lookup: CDR1 SGHNT, CDR2 YYREEE (reference sequence). CDR3 length: 15 amino acids. The CDR3 reads CASSLEVSSYNEQFF.

This chain uses TRBV28 with TRBJ2-2. The CDR3 loop spans 12 amino acids. Germline values: CDR1 MDHEN, CDR2 SYDVKM. CDR3 region: CASSFPAGELFF.

The rearrangement uses TRBV6-2 or TRBV6-3 and TRBJ1-2; the D gene TCRdb calls, TRBD1, cannot be checked with no DNA. From germline, CDR1 is MNHEY and CDR2 SVGEGT. The CDR3 is made up of 16 amino acids. This CDR3 reads CASSSLSTGGIYGYTF.

The rearrangement joins TRBV29-1 to TRBJ1-1. Germline V gene sequence: CDR1 SQVTM, CDR2 ANQGSEA. CDR3 length: 11 residues. CDR3 loop: CSVVDGTEAFF.

The rearrangement joins TRBV28 to TRBJ2-1; TCRdb designates TRBD2, a call that cannot be tested without DNA. Germline CDR1 reads MDHEN; CDR2 reads SYDVKM. The CDR3 totals 18 residues. The CDR3 spells CASSLKREGPRTYNEQFF.

The chain recombines TRBV6-2 or TRBV6-3 with TRBJ1-5; the TCRdb call, TRBD1, lacks DNA for checking. The CDR3 consists of 13 residues. Germline V CDR1 and CDR2: MNHEY, SVGEGT. The CDR3 region is CASSYEGAQPQHF.

The V call is TRBV6-5, the J call TRBJ1-1. Germline V gene lookup returns CDR1 MNHEY and CDR2 SVGAGI. The CDR3 is 13 amino acids. The CDR3 reads CASTIGVNTEAFF.

The V gene is TRBV28, the J gene TRBJ2-7; the TRBD1 assignment by TCRdb is unverifiable without DNA. This CDR3 region has 14 residues. The germline V gene has CDR1 MDHEN and CDR2 SYDVKM. CDR3 sequence: CASRPSTVAYEQYF.

The V gene is TRBV28, the J gene TRBJ2-7; TCRdb's D call of TRBD1 is untestable without DNA. CDR3 size: 15 residues. Per germline, CDR1 MDHEN and CDR2 SYDVKM. CDR3 residues: CASSFPGGFPYEQYF.

V is TRBV7-9 and J is TRBJ2-7. This CDR3 is built from 13 residues. Germline V lookup: CDR1 SEHNR, CDR2 FQNEAQ (reference sequence). The CDR3 reads CASSPTTSYEQYF.

The CDR3: CASSSGTGVEETQYF. This sequence joins TRBV28 and TRBJ2-5; TCRdb's assignment of TRBD1 cannot be checked, as there is no DNA. CDR1 and CDR2 (germline): MDHEN, SYDVKM. The CDR3 is 15 residues long.

The CDR3 loop is CSVEDSAYWETQYF. The chain employs TRBV29-1 and TRBJ2-5. The germline gives CDR1 SQVTM, CDR2 ANQGSEA. The CDR3 has 14 residues.

The chain employs TRBV11-2 and TRBJ2-3. CDR1 SGHAT and CDR2 FQNNGV come from the germline V gene. The CDR3 covers 16 residues. This CDR3 is CASSLGWMQRTDTQYF.

The CDR3 region is CASMLPTSSYNEQFF. V is TRBV2 and J is TRBJ2-1. Germline-derived CDR1 and CDR2 are SNHLY and FYNNEI. The CDR3 runs to 15 residues.

This chain joins TRBV27 and TRBJ2-1. Germline V lookup: CDR1 MNHEY, CDR2 SMNVEV (reference sequence). The length of the CDR3 is 13 residues. The CDR3 sequence: CASSLGGPRVQFF.

The chain recombines TRBV12-3 or TRBV12-4 with TRBJ2-2. The CDR3 length is 13 residues. The CDR3 protein is CASSPTRTGELFF.

This sequence joins TRBV19 and TRBJ2-1; TCRdb's D call, TRBD2, is unchecked because there is no DNA. The germline V gene has CDR1 LNHDA and CDR2 SQIVND (reference sequence). The CDR3 extends over 14 amino acids. The CDR3 loop reads CASTKWEVGGEQFF.

The chain recombines TRBV13 with TRBJ1-1; the D call of TRBD1 rests on TCRdb alone, since no DNA is present to check it. Germline CDR1 is PRHDT and CDR2 is FYEKMQ (reference sequence). The CDR3 runs to 19 residues. The CDR3 is CASSARLAGQGWGYTEAFF.

The chain recombines TRBV27 with TRBJ2-7; with no DNA, the TCRdb D assignment of TRBD2 cannot be verified. Germline V gives CDR1 MNHEY, CDR2 SMNVEV (reference sequence). CDR3 length equals 16 residues. CDR3 in amino acids: CASRTATGLGGYEQYF.

V gene TRBV5-1 combines with J gene TRBJ2-6; the D call from TCRdb, TRBD2, cannot be confirmed without DNA. The CDR3 consists of 20 residues. The germline V gene has CDR1 SGHRS and CDR2 YFSETQ. CDR3: CASSSGLAGIPGSGANVLTF.

The chain employs TRBV7-2 and TRBJ2-7. The CDR3 covers 15 residues. Looked up from germline, CDR1 is SGHTA and CDR2 is FQGNSA. The CDR3 here is CASSLTYPRPREQYF.

This chain links TRBV4-3 with TRBJ1-2. Germline loops: CDR1 LGHNA, CDR2 YSLEER. The CDR3 contains 16 residues. This chain's CDR3 is CASSPKKGGVQYGYTF.

CDR3 loop: CASSPTGTNYNEQFF. The rearrangement links TRBV12-3 or TRBV12-4 to TRBJ2-1; lacking DNA, the TRBD1 call made by TCRdb goes unchecked. This CDR3 contains 15 residues.